These 18 T cell receptor beta chains were all obtained from the same sample, sequenced in a study of shared clonotypes between healthy human individuals. Positively selected for CCR7, the CD45RO-negative cells used as naive CD8 cells excluded terminally differentiated effector memory CD45RA+ cells. Some clones are missing from TCRdb's copy, which holds only in-frame ones; the method was immunoSEQ multiplex PCR. This sample has around 2,100,000 clones; about 95% occur once, and the top ten carry around 1.2%. The sequenced material came from naive CD8+ T cells sorted from blood. These receptor sequences come from a man aged 18-30 years in good health.

The genes are TRBV6-1 and TRBJ1-5; D unclear. This CDR3 is built from 16 residues. CDR1 and CDR2 from the germline V gene are MNHNS and SASEGT. V lost 5 bases and J 3 bases, leaving 17 bases between the germline ends. CDR3 DNA: TGTGCCAGCAGTAAAGAACCGGGCCCCCTCAATCAGCCCCAGCATTTT. Translated: CASSKEPGPLNQPQHF.

The table lists this clone with a count of one. V gene TRBV9 combines with J gene TRBJ2-1, with 14 bases identical to TRBD2. The CDR3 is 16 residues long. J gave up 10 bases and V 3 bases, and 9 bases lay outside the gene matches. Germline CDR1 SGDLS, CDR2 YYNGEE. The CDR3 DNA sequence: TGTGCCAGCAGCGCTCGACTAGCGGGAGGGGGGTCGGAGCAGTTCTTC. Amino acid sequence: CASSARLAGGGSEQFF.

Written as DNA, the CDR3 is TGCGCCAGCAGCCAAGTCCAGGGGGCTTGGGACGAGCAGTACTTC. It specifies CASSQVQGAWDEQYF. The chain joins TRBV4-3 to TRBJ2-7; 8 nucleotides align to TRBD1. Germline CDR1 and CDR2: LGHNA and YSLEER. The J segment lost 5 bases and the V segment lost 1 base, leaving 7 bases of the junction unmatched. This CDR3 has 15 residues.

This chain uses TRBV27 with TRBJ1-1; D not certain. V lost 1 base and J lost 3, with 6 bases in between. Germline V gene lookup returns CDR1 MNHEY and CDR2 SMNVEV (reference sequence). This CDR3 contains 13 residues. As DNA, the CDR3 is TGTGCCAGCAGTTTATTCGAGGACACTGAAGCTTTCTTT. Encoded protein: CASSLFEDTEAFF.

This chain joins TRBV27 and TRBJ1-1, with TRBD1 matching over 9 bases. V gave up 2 bases and J gave up 3 bases; unmatched junction bases: 4. CDR1 and CDR2 from the germline V gene are MNHEY and SMNVEV (reference sequence). The CDR3 has 15 residues. The CDR3 spells CASSLAGTGHTEAFF. Here the CDR3 DNA reads TGTGCCAGCAGTTTAGCAGGGACAGGGCACACTGAAGCTTTCTTT.

The chain has TRBV27 and TRBJ1-5, with 8 positions matching TRBD1. CDR1 MNHEY and CDR2 SMNVEV come from the germline V gene (reference sequence). J lost 4 bases, V lost 8 bases, and 7 bases had no gene match. There are 14 residues in the CDR3. The CDR3 DNA reads as TGTGCCAGCGCGTTTACAGGGGGGAATCAGCCCCAGCATTTT. Protein: CASAFTGGNQPQHF.

As regards this clone: The junction shows a germline mismatch at one end, possibly a read error. The CDR3: CASSEGTSGDTDTQYF. The CDR3 nucleotides read TGTGCTAGCAGCGAGGGGACTAGCGGGGACACAGATACGCAGTATTTT. V gene TRBV7-7 combines with J gene TRBJ2-3; 13 bases match TRBD2. The CDR3 runs 16 residues. Germline V gene data show CDR1 as SSHAT and CDR2 as FNYEAQ (reference sequence).

This chain joins TRBV7-9 and TRBJ2-1, with TRBD1 matching over 9 bases. The CDR3 is 16 amino acids. CDR1 SEHNR and CDR2 FQNEAQ come from the germline V gene (reference sequence). V gave up 1 base and J gave up 8 bases; unmatched junction bases: 9. In DNA, the CDR3 is TGTGCCAGCAGCTTAGTCGGGACAGGGTCGAGCGATGAGCAGTTCTTC. Protein: CASSLVGTGSSDEQFF.

The chain couples TRBV6-5 to TRBJ2-5; 8 nucleotides match TRBD2. Trimming took 7 bases from V and 1 from J; bases not matched to a gene: 5. Germline V gene sequence: CDR1 MNHEY, CDR2 SVGAGI. The CDR3 sequence is 14 residues long. The CDR3 loop is CASNLAGSQETQYF. For the CDR3, the DNA is TGTGCCAGCAACCTAGCGGGTTCCCAAGAGACCCAGTACTTC.

The chain recombines TRBV5-6 with TRBJ2-5; D is unclear. The CDR3 sequence is 13 residues long. In germline, CDR1 is SGHDT, CDR2 YYEEEE. V lost 0 bases and J lost 5, with 8 bases in between. CDR3 residues: CASSLDAEETQYF. As DNA, the CDR3 is TGTGCCAGCAGCTTGGATGCAGAGGAGACCCAGTACTTC.

The chain is built from TRBV15 and TRBJ2-5; tentative D call: TRBD2 (6 bases). The CDR3 length is 13 residues. Germline CDR1 LNHNV, CDR2 YYDKDF (reference sequence). Trimming took 5 bases from V and 4 from J, leaving 11 bases between them. CDR3 sequence reads: CATSGGWSETQYF. CDR3 bases: TGTGCCACCAGCGGAGGGTGGTCAGAGACCCAGTACTTC.

This chain joins TRBV7-9 and TRBJ2-7, with D perhaps TRBD2 (5 bases). The CDR3 is 13 amino acids. V was trimmed by 3 bases and J by 6 bases, leaving 12 bases between them. The germline CDR1 and CDR2 sequences are SEHNR and FQNEAQ (reference sequence). CDR3 region: CASSFGSVAEQYF. Written as DNA, the CDR3 is TGTGCCAGCAGCTTTGGGAGCGTAGCCGAGCAGTACTTC.

The V and J genes are TRBV5-1 and TRBJ1-1; no clear D gene. The germline gives CDR1 SGHRS, CDR2 YFSETQ. Trimming removed 0 bases at V and 3 bases at J, with 9 bases between. This CDR3 has 14 amino acids. This CDR3 reads CASSLVPEDTEAFF. The DNA of the CDR3 is TGCGCCAGCAGCTTGGTTCCGGAAGACACTGAAGCTTTCTTT.

This rearrangement joins TRBV6-5 to TRBJ1-1; D is ambiguous. From germline, CDR1 is MNHEY and CDR2 SVGAGI. The CDR3 has 13 residues. The V end was cut by 0 bases, the J end by 7 bases, with 9 bases between. CDR3: CASSYSVRDEAFF. For the CDR3, the DNA is TGTGCCAGCAGTTACTCGGTCCGGGATGAAGCTTTCTTT.

This chain links TRBV30 with TRBJ1-1; 7 nucleotides match TRBD1. In germline, CDR1 is GTSNPN, CDR2 SVGIG (reference sequence). This CDR3 is built from 15 residues. Germline trimming cut 5 bases from V and 0 bases from J; bases unmatched to any gene: 9. As DNA, the CDR3 is TGTGCCTGGGATTCGGGACAGCACATGAACACTGAAGCTTTCTTT. Translation gives CAWDSGQHMNTEAFF.

The chain joins TRBV18 to TRBJ1-2; weak D call: TRBD1 (5 bases). With 5 bases removed from V and 9 bases from J, the gap between germline ends came to 10 bases. This CDR3 spans 11 amino acids. Germline CDR1 KGHSH, CDR2 LQKENI. This CDR3 is CASSETESYTF. CDR3 DNA sequence: TGTGCCAGCTCAGAGACAGAGAGCTACACCTTC.

V usage is TRBV15 and J usage is TRBJ1-1; D is unresolved. Germline V gene data show CDR1 as LNHNV and CDR2 as YYDKDF (reference sequence). Trimming pared 5 bases from V and 0 bases from J, leaving 7 bases between. The CDR3 extends over 13 amino acids. In nucleotides, the CDR3 is TGTGCCACCAGCCCTGACATGAACACTGAAGCTTTCTTT. It is translated as CATSPDMNTEAFF.

The chain employs TRBV7-9 and TRBJ2-5, with D possibly TRBD1 on 5 matching bases. The length of the CDR3 is 16 residues. Trimming removed 0 bases from V and 5 bases from J, with 16 bases in between. CDR1 SEHNR and CDR2 FQNEAQ come from the germline V gene (reference sequence). The CDR3 loop reads CASSLAGQGRRETQYF. The CDR3 nucleotides are TGTGCCAGCAGCTTAGCAGGGCAGGGAAGGCGGGAGACCCAGTACTTC.